This T cell receptor beta chain appears in the sequencing data of a study of response to subunit inactivated influenza vaccine. Broader study findings: Each seasonal flu vaccination may recruit only limited new T cells, authors suggested.

TCRdb passed the RT-PCR reads through MiXCR, listing each CDR3 protein once. The table has about 570,000 distinct CDR3 sequences, around 11% seen once; the top ten hold 10% to 13%. The CDR3 extends over 18 amino acids. Unmatched junction bases numbered 10, after V lost 4 bases and J lost 2 bases. The V gene's germline CDR1 is LGHNA and CDR2 YNFKEQ. On this clonotype: Its target is not known.

The material sequenced was PBMCs from blood, taken on the day of vaccination. J is TRBJ2-5 and V is TRBV4-2, with 13 bases fitting TRBD2. The clonotype originates from a man aged 50-60 years who received an inactivated influenza vaccine. CDR3 residues: CASSLGLAGDGPQETQYF. DNA for the CDR3: TGTGCCAGCAGCCTCGGACTAGCGGGAGACGGCCCACAAGAGACCCAGTACTTC.